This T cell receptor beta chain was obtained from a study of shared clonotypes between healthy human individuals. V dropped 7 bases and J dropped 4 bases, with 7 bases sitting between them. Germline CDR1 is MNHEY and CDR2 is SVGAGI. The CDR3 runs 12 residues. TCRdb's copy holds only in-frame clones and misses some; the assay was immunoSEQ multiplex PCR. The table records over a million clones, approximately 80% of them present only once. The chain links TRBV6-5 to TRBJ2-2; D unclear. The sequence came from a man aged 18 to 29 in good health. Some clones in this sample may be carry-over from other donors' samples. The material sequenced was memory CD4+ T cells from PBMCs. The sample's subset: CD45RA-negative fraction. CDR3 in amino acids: CASKAATGELFF. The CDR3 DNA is TGTGCCAGCAAGGCCGCCACCGGGGAGCTGTTTTTT.